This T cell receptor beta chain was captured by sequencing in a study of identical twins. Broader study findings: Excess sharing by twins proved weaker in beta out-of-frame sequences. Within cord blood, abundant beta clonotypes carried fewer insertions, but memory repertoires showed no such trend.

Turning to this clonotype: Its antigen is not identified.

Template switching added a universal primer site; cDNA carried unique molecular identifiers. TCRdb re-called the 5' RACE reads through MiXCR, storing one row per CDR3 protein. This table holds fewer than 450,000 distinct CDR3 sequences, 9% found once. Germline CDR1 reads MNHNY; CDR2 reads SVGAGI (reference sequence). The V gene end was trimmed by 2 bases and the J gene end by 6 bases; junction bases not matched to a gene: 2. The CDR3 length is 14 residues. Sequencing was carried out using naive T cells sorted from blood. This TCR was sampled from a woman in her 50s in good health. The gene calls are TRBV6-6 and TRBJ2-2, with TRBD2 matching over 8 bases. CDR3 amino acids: CASSYMREAGELFF. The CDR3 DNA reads TGTGCCAGCAGTTACATGCGGGAGGCCGGGGAGCTGTTTTTT.